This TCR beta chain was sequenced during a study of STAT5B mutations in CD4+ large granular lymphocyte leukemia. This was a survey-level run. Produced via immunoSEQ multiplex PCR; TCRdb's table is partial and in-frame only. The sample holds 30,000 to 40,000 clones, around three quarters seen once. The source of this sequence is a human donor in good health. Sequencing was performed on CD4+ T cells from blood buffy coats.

The CDR3 DNA reads as TGTGCCAGCAGTGAAGAATTGGCTGGGGCCCAGCATTTT. Its protein is CASSEELAGAQHF. V is TRBV6-1 and J is TRBJ1-5, with unresolved D. This CDR3 has 13 amino acids. Trimming left V 1 base short and J 11 bases short, with 12 bases between. Germline CDR1 is MNHNS and CDR2 is SASEGT.